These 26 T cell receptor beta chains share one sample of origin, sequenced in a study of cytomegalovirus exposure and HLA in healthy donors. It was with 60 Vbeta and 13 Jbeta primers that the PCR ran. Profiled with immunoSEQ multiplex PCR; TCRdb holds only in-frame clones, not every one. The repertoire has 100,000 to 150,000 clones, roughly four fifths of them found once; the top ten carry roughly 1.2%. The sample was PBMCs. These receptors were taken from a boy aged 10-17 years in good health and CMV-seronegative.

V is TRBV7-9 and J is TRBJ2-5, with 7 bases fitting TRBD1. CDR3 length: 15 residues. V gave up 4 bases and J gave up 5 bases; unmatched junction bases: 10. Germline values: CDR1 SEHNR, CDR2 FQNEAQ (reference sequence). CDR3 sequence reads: CASSYRGQAVETQYF. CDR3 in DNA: TGTGCCAGCAGCTACCGCGGACAGGCTGTGGAGACCCAGTACTTC.

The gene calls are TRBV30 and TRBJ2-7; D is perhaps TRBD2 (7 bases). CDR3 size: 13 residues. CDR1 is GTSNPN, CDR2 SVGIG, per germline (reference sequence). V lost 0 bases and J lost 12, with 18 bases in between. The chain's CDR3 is CAWSVGGTPRPYF. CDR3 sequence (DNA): TGTGCCTGGAGTGTCGGGGGGACACCCCGTCCGTACTTC.

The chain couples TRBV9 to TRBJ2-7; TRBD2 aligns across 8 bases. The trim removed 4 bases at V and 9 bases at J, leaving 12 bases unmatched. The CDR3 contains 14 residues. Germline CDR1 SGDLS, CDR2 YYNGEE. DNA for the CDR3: TGTGCCAGCAGCCCCTCGGGACTAGAGAAAGTGCAGTACTTC. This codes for CASSPSGLEKVQYF.

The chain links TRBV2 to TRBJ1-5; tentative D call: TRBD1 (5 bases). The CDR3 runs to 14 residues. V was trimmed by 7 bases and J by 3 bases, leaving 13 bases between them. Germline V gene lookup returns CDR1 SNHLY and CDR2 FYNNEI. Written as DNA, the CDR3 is TGTGCCAGCACAGGTGGGGCGGTCAATCAGCCCCAGCATTTT. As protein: CASTGGAVNQPQHF.

The CDR3 loop reads CASKQGDANTEAFF. CDR3 DNA: TGTGCCAGCAAACAGGGGGACGCGAACACTGAAGCTTTCTTT. The chain is built from TRBV6-1 and TRBJ1-1; 8 nucleotides align to TRBD1. Germline V gives CDR1 MNHNS, CDR2 SASEGT. The CDR3 is 14 amino acids. V lost 7 bases to trimming and J lost 1 base; unmatched junction nucleotides: 5.

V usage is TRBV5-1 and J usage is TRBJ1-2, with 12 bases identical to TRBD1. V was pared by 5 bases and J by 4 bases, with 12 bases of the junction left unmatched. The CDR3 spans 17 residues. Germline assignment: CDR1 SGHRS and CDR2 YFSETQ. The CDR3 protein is CASRIGTGQGAVYGYTF. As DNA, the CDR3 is TGCGCCAGCAGAATCGGCACGGGACAGGGGGCGGTCTATGGCTACACCTTC.

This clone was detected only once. The CDR3 coding sequence is TGTGCCAGCAGCTTGGCAATTACAGGGATCGGCTATGGCTACACCTTC. Residues: CASSLAITGIGYGYTF. The V call is TRBV5-6, the J call TRBJ1-2, with D maybe TRBD1 (6 bases). The CDR3 extends over 16 amino acids. Germline CDR1 is SGHDT and CDR2 is YYEEEE. V was pared by 0 bases and J by 4 bases, with 16 bases between.

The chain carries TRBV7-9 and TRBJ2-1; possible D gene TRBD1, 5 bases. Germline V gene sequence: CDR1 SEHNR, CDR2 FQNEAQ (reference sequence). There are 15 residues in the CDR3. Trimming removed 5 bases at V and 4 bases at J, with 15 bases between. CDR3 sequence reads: CASSKIGALYNEQFF. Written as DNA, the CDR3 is TGTGCCAGCAGCAAGATAGGGGCGCTATACAATGAGCAGTTCTTC.

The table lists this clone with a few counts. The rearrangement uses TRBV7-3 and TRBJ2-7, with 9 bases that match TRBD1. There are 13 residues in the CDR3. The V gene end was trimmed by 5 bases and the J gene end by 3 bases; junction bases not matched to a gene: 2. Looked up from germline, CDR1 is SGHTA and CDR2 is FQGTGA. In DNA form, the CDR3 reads TGTGCCAGCAGCCCGGACAGGGGCTACGAGCAGTACTTC. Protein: CASSPDRGYEQYF.

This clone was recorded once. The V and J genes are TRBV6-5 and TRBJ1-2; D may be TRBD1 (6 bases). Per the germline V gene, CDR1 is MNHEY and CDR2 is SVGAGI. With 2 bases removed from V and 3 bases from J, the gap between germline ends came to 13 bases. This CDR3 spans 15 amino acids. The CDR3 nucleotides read TGTGCCAGCAGTTACGGTTCCAGGGGCTACTATGGCTACACCTTC. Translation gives CASSYGSRGYYGYTF.

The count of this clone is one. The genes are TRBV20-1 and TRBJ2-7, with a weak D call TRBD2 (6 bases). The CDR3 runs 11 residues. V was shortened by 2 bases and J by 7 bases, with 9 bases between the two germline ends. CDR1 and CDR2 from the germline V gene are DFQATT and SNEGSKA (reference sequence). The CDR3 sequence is CSARQGGEQYF. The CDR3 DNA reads TGCAGTGCTAGACAGGGAGGAGAGCAGTACTTC.

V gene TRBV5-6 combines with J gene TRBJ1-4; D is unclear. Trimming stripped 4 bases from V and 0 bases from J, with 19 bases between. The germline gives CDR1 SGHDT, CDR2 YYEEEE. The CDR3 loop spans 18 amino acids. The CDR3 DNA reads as TGTGCCAGCAGCCCAACGGGGAGGGATACTGCAACTAATGAAAAACTGTTTTTT. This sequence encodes CASSPTGRDTATNEKLFF. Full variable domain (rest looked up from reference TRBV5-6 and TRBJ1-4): DAGVTQSPTHLIKTRGQQVTLRCSPKSGHDTVSWYQQALGQGPQFIFQYYEEEERQRGNFPDRFSGHQFPNYSSELNVNALLLGDSALYLCASSPTGRDTATNEKLFFGSGTQLSVL.

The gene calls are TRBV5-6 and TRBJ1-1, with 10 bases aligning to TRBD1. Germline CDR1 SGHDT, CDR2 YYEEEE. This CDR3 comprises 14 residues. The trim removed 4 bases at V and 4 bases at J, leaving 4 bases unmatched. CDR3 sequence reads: CASSRTGGGTEAFF. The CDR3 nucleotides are TGTGCCAGCAGCCGGACAGGGGGTGGCACTGAAGCTTTCTTT.

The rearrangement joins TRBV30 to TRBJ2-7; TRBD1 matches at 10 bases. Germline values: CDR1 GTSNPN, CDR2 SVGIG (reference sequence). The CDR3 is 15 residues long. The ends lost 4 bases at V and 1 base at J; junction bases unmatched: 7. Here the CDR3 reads CAWTPKGQGSYEQYF. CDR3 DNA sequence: TGTGCCTGGACCCCGAAGGGACAGGGGTCCTACGAGCAGTACTTC.

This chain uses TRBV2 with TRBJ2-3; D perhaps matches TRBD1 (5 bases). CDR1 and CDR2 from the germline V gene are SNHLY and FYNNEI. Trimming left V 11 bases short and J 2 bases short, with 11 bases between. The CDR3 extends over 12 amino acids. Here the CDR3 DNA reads TGTGCCCCCAGGGTCCCCACAGATACGCAGTATTTT. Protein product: CAPRVPTDTQYF. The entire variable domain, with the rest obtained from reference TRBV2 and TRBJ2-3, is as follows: EPEVTQTPSHQVTQMGQEVILRCVPISNHLYFYWYRQILGQKVEFLVSFYNNEISEKSEIFDDQFSVERPDGSNFTLKIRSTKLEDSAMYFCAPRVPTDTQYFGPGTRLTVL.

Here the CDR3 DNA reads TGTGCCTGGCACTCCTACAATGAGCAGTTCTTC. Residues: CAWHSYNEQFF. V usage is TRBV30 and J usage is TRBJ2-1; D is undetermined. V was cut by 5 bases and J by 0 bases, with 2 bases left in between. Germline V CDR1 and CDR2: GTSNPN, SVGIG (reference sequence). CDR3 length: 11 amino acids.

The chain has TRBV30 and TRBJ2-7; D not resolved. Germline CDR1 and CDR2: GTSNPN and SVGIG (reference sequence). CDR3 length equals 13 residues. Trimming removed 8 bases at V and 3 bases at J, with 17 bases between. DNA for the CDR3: TGTGCCGCCAAGCGAAGAACTAACTACGAGCAGTACTTC. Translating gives CAAKRRTNYEQYF. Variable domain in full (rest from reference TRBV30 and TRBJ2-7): SQTIHQWPATLVQPVGSPLSLECTVEGTSNPNLYWYRQAAGRGLQLLFYSVGIGQISSEVPQNLSASRPQDRQFILSSKKLLLSDSGFYLCAAKRRTNYEQYFGPGTRLTVT.

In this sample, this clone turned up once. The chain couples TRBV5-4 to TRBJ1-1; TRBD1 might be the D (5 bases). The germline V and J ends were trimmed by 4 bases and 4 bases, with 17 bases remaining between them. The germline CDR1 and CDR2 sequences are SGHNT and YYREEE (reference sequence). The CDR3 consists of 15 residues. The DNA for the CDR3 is TGTGCCAGCAGCCCCGGGGCGGGGCGCAGCACTGAAGCTTTCTTT. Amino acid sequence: CASSPGAGRSTEAFF.

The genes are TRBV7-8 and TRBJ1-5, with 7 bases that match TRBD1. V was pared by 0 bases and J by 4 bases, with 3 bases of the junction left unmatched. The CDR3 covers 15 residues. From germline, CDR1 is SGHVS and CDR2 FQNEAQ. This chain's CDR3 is CASSLAPGGNQPQHF. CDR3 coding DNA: TGTGCCAGCAGCTTAGCTCCAGGGGGGAATCAGCCCCAGCATTTT.

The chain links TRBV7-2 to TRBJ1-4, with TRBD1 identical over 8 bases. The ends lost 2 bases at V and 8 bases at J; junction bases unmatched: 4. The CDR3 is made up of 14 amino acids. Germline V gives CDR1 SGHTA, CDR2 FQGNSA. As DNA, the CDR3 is TGTGCCAGCAGCTTATACAGGGGGAACGAAAAACTGTTTTTT. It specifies CASSLYRGNEKLFF.

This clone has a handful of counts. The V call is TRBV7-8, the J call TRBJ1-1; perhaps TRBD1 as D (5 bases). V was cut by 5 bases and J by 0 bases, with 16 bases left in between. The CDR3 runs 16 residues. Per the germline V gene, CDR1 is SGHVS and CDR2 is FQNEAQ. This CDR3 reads CASSAVSGSMNTEAFF. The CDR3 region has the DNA TGTGCCAGCAGCGCCGTTTCAGGGTCCATGAACACTGAAGCTTTCTTT.

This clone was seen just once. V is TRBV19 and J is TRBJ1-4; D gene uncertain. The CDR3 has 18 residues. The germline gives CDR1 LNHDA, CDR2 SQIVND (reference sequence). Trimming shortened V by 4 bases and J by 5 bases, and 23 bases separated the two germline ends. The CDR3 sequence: CASSKPGSRGRVNEKLFF. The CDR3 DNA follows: TGTGCCAGTAGTAAACCCGGGAGCCGGGGAAGAGTGAATGAAAAACTGTTTTTT.

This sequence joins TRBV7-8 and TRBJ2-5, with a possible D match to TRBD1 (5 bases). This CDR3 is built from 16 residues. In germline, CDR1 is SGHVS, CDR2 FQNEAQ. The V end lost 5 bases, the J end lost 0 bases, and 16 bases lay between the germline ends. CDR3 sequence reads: CASSPRISRDQETQYF. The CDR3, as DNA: TGTGCCAGCAGCCCCAGGATAAGCAGGGACCAAGAGACCCAGTACTTC. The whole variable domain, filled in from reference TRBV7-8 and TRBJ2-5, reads GAGVSQSPRYKVAKRGQDVALRCDPISGHVSLFWYQQALGQGPEFLTYFQNEAQLDKSGLPSDRFFAERPEGSVSTLKIQRTQQEDSAVYLCASSPRISRDQETQYFGPGTRLLVL.

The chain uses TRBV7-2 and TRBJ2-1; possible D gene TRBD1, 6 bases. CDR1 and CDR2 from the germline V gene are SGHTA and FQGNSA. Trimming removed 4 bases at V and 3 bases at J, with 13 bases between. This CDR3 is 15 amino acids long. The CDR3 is CASSYQGKIYNEQFF. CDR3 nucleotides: TGTGCCAGCAGCTATCAGGGGAAGATCTACAATGAGCAGTTCTTC.

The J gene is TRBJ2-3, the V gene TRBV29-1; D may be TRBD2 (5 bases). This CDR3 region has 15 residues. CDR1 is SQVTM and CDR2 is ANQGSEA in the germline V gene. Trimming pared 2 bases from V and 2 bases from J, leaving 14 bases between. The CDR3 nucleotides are TGCAGCGTTGAACCATCAGCGGTTATCACAGATACGCAGTATTTT. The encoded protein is CSVEPSAVITDTQYF.

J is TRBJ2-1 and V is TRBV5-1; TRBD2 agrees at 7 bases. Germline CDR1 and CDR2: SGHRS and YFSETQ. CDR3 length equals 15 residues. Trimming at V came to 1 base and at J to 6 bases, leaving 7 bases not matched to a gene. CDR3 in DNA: TGCGCCAGCAGCTTGAGAACTAGCGATCCCAATGAGCAGTTCTTC. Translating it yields CASSLRTSDPNEQFF.